The 6 T cell receptor beta chains in this list originate from one sample, sequenced in a study of post-analysis software for immune sequencing data (dated by TCRdb to the mid-2010s). Results the study describes overall, beyond this receptor: Patients showed significantly higher frequencies than controls for about five TRBV segments, among them TRBV5-6, TRBV5-1 and TRBV20-1.

Library construction relied on PCR. Instrument used: Illumina HiSeq 2500. To reduce PCR and sequencing biases, unique molecular identifiers were built into the TCR beta cDNA libraries. The public reads were reprocessed in TCRdb via fastp at Q25 and MiXCR, keeping in-frame beta chains. One record per CDR3 amino acid sequence lists the most common genes and DNA. The sample profile shows 700,000 to 800,000 distinct CDR3 sequences; 25% to 30% of them were found once. The top ten clones comprise approximately 0.55% of the sample. These receptors' targets are unknown. The sequenced sample consisted of blood. The origin of the receptors is a girl under 18 with multiple sclerosis.

This clonotype was found once. This rearrangement joins TRBV4-1 to TRBJ1-1; D gene uncertain. CDR1 MGHRA and CDR2 YSYEKL come from the germline V gene. CDR3 length equals 15 residues. Trimming removed 4 bases at V and 1 base at J, with 13 bases between. The CDR3 sequence is CASSPGLPRNTEAFF. CDR3 in DNA: TGCGCCAGCAGCCCCGGGCTCCCGCGGAACACTGAAGCTTTCTTT.

V usage is TRBV6-2 or TRBV6-3 and J usage is TRBJ2-7, with TRBD2 identical over 8 bases. CDR3 length equals 16 residues. Trimming took 6 bases from V and 1 from J; bases not matched to a gene: 11. Germline V gene lookup returns CDR1 MNHEY and CDR2 SVGEGT. CDR3 sequence: CASSNPTSERSYEQYF. The CDR3 DNA sequence: TGTGCCAGCAGCAACCCGACTAGCGAGAGGTCCTACGAGCAGTACTTC.

The chain joins TRBV5-1 to TRBJ2-4; 8 bases agree with TRBD1. With 4 bases clipped from V and 6 bases from J, the junction kept 15 bases outside the gene matches. Germline V gives CDR1 SGHRS, CDR2 YFSETQ. The CDR3 runs 17 residues. The chain's CDR3 is CASSPRTGPRFLNIQYF. In DNA form, the CDR3 reads TGCGCCAGCAGCCCACGGACAGGGCCAAGGTTTTTAAACATTCAGTACTTC.

Regarding this clonotype: Here the CDR3 omits its conserved ending phenylalanine or tryptophan, so a read error is the likely source. The rearrangement joins TRBV12-3 or TRBV12-4 to TRBJ2-3; D gene uncertain. V was trimmed by 7 bases and J by 0 bases, leaving 11 bases between them. The CDR3 has 14 residues. The CDR3, as DNA: TGTGCCAGCACCGAGGTGGTAAGCACAGATACGCAGTATTCT. It specifies CASTEVVSTDTQYS.

The V gene is TRBV12-3 or TRBV12-4, the J gene TRBJ1-2, with 7 nucleotides matching TRBD1. With 6 bases clipped from V and 7 bases from J, the junction kept 14 bases outside the gene matches. The CDR3 is made up of 15 amino acids. The CDR3 protein is CASSPAGQGGGGYTF. For the CDR3, the DNA is TGTGCCAGCAGCCCCGCCGGGCAGGGGGGTGGTGGCTACACCTTC.

This chain uses TRBV6-1 with TRBJ1-3; D gene unclear. The CDR3 runs 17 residues. Germline lookup yields CDR1 MNHNS and CDR2 SASEGT. The ends were cut back, 5 bases at V and 2 bases at J, with 19 bases in the middle. Written as DNA, the CDR3 is TGTGCCAGCAGTCCCGTTGTGGGCAGTACGGCTGGAAACACCATATATTTT. Its protein is CASSPVVGSTAGNTIYF.